This TCR beta chain was documented in a study of blood T cell repertoires in COVID-19. CDR1 and CDR2 from the germline V gene are MGHRA and YSYEKL. Trimming left V 0 bases short and J 0 bases short, with 16 bases between. The CDR3 is 18 amino acids. Original handling: Using reference gene primer amplification, nucleated cell counts were estimated. This table comes from immunoSEQ multiplex PCR, and its TCRdb copy is limited to in-frame clones, with some not included. The V and J calls and the clone size are those of that table, but D and trimming were determined from the DNA. The table has more than 95,000 clones, approximately 83% seen once.

The clonotype was recovered from a man older than 75 with active or convalescent COVID-19. The sequencing sample was made of peripheral blood. This chain connects TRBV4-1 to TRBJ2-3, with a possible D match to TRBD2 (5 bases). CDR3 nucleotide sequence: TGCGCCAGCAGCCAAGAAGGACCTAGACTACCTAGCACAGATACGCAGTATTTT. The encoded protein is CASSQEGPRLPSTDTQYF.